This T cell receptor beta chain was identified in a study of T cell repertoires in cytomegalovirus infection. This CDR3 contains 16 residues. Germline CDR1 reads LGHNA; CDR2 reads YNFKEQ. J gave up 5 bases and V 4 bases, and 11 bases lay outside the gene matches. MiXCR, run by TCRdb on the reads, gives a single entry per CDR3 protein. The top ten hold approximately 59% of the sample, which has around 230,000 distinct CDR3 sequences, approximately 40% seen once. This clonotype turned up a few times. The antigen is undetermined. This chain connects TRBV4-2 to TRBJ2-1, with 7 positions matching TRBD2. The specimen comprised CD8+ T cells from cultured PBMCs, sampled from culture after CMV antigen stimulation. The sequence was obtained from a human donor in good health (CMV status not recorded). Some clones in this sample may be carry-over from other donors' samples. The CDR3 DNA sequence: TGTGCCAGCAGCCGTGAAGGGGAGGGCCGCGACAATGAGCAGTTCTTC. Its protein product is CASSREGEGRDNEQFF.